A selection of T cell receptor beta chains follows, all from one sample in a study of cytomegalovirus exposure and HLA in healthy donors. Method: immunoSEQ multiplex PCR; TCRdb's copy keeps in-frame clones and lacks some. In the table there are approximately 210,000 clones, approximately 79% of which are singletons. Sample: PBMCs. Receptors were obtained from a male donor in good health and CMV-seronegative. CDR3s include the opening cysteine and the closing phenylalanine or tryptophan.

v_gene: TRBV27
len: 14
CDR3aa: CASSRGRGGTEAFF

v_gene: TRBV19
len: 17
CDR3aa: CASSMGLAGESRNEQFF

v_gene: TRBV11-1
len: 16
CDR3aa: CASSAGLLAGHYEQYF

v_gene: TRBV5-1
len: 18
CDR3aa: CASSFGTGLELRKDTQYF

v_gene: TRBV6-6
len: 13
CDR3aa: CASSYNGVYEQYF

v_gene: TRBV9
len: 14
CDR3aa: CASSATGANEKLFF

v_gene: TRBV7-2
len: 14
CDR3aa: CASSTTVSNQPQHF

v_gene: TRBV21-1
len: 15
CDR3aa: CASSNIQSNTGELFF

v_gene: TRBV7-9
len: 16
CDR3aa: CSSSLALGQGAYEQYF

v_gene: TRBV28
len: 14
CDR3aa: CASSGQGINEKLFF

v_gene: TRBV7-9
len: 14
CDR3aa: CASSSFGSRTEVFF

v_gene: TRBV7-9
len: 15
CDR3aa: CASSLPQGAHSEAFF

v_gene: TRBV7-8
len: 15
CDR3aa: CASSSLLAGSYEQYF

v_gene: TRBV10-3
len: 14
CDR3aa: CAITALAEAGELFF

v_gene: TRBV6-5
len: 10
CDR3aa: CASFLYGYTF

v_gene: TRBV11-2
len: 12
CDR3aa: CASSLDSYEQYF

v_gene: TRBV11-2
len: 16
CDR3aa: CASSLGVSGGGNTQYF

v_gene: TRBV6-1
len: 16
CDR3aa: CASSEPGQGASYEQYF

v_gene: TRBV5-4
len: 13
CDR3aa: CASRFDRGTEAFF

v_gene: TRBV19
len: 13
CDR3aa: CASSMDRDYEQYF

v_gene: TRBV4-3
len: 15
CDR3aa: CASSPGLAEKETQYF

v_gene: TRBV11-3
len: 16
CDR3aa: CASSPRDSHSNQPQHF

v_gene: TRBV19
len: 15
CDR3aa: CASSGRGIIDSPLHF

v_gene: TRBV27
len: 16
CDR3aa: CASSPGASGRANEQFF

v_gene: TRBV27
len: 18
CDR3aa: CASRPLAGGGAGTGELFF

v_gene: TRBV4-1
len: 16
CDR3aa: CASSQEAGRGETEAFF

v_gene: TRBV4-2
len: 17
CDR3aa: CASSQDSLREGPHEQYF

v_gene: TRBV5-8
len: 15
CDR3aa: CASSFVQGVTGELFF

v_gene: TRBV4-3
len: 16
CDR3aa: CASSQDQEGVSEKLFF

v_gene: TRBV7-9
len: 15
CDR3aa: CASSPRQNSGNTIYF

v_gene: TRBV27
len: 15
CDR3aa: CASRTDREGGNGYTF

v_gene: TRBV7-8
len: 15
CDR3aa: CASSLLLGTGGKLFF

v_gene: TRBV7-3
len: 13
CDR3aa: CASSLSGLDGYTF

v_gene: TRBV4-3
len: 15
CDR3aa: CASSFHRDRDEKLFF

v_gene: TRBV2
len: 11
CDR3aa: CASSEETGPFF

v_gene: TRBV7-8
len: 15
CDR3aa: CASSAPSGRGQPQHF

v_gene: TRBV7-6
len: 15
CDR3aa: CASSGRTGMNTEAFF

v_gene: TRBV5-6
len: 15
CDR3aa: CASSNGGAINEKLFF

v_gene: TRBV12-5
len: 15
CDR3aa: CASVPDRGSYNEQFF

v_gene: TRBV19
len: 15
CDR3aa: CASSWFLAGDQPQHF

v_gene: TRBV5-1
len: 13
CDR3aa: CASSLVAKHEQFF

v_gene: TRBV9
len: 15
CDR3aa: CASSSVGAPTDTQYF

v_gene: TRBV30
len: 14
CDR3aa: CAMQTSLVTDTQYF

v_gene: TRBV5-6
len: 15
CDR3aa: CASSFPGFANTEAFF

v_gene: TRBV9
len: 17
CDR3aa: CASSVGLSAAEVHTQYF

v_gene: TRBV19
len: 13
CDR3aa: CASSIDRTEKAFF